The clone carrying this T cell receptor (beta chain) came up many times. Its antigen remains unidentified. The PCR ran on 60 Vbeta and 13 Jbeta primers. The table came from immunoSEQ multiplex PCR; TCRdb's copy has only in-frame clones and leaves some out. The data show 95,000 to 120,000 clones, with 65% to 85% seen just once and around 2.3% held by the top ten. This entry belongs to a study of cytomegalovirus exposure and HLA in healthy donors. Per the germline V gene, CDR1 is SQVTM and CDR2 is ANQGSEA. Between the trimmed V and J ends, which lost 1 base and 11 bases, there was a span of 11 bases. The CDR3 length is 11 residues. Nominally healthy donors provided the samples, though records likely missed some immune exposures. Overall study findings and caveats: One variant, a missense change in DCLRE1C, was linked in a later analysis to TCR beta V- and J-gene trimming. The availability of immune exposure information extended only to CMV serostatus. An analysis was carried out later, and it reportedly showed fewer N-insertions in an Asian-associated ancestry cluster than the 666-donor mean.

The gene calls are TRBV29-1 and TRBJ1-1; D is perhaps TRBD1 (6 bases). The sample consisted of PBMCs. This TCR came from a woman younger than 35 in good health and CMV-seronegative. CDR3 coding DNA: TGCAGCGTTGAAGTTAACAGGGCTGCTTTCTTT. Its translation is CSVEVNRAAFF.